Below, 27 T cell receptor beta chains from the same sample are listed, as sequenced in a study of pediatric ulcerative colitis. During colonoscopy, one to two rectal pinch biopsies were collected. TCRdb keeps only in-frame clones here, not all; method: immunoSEQ multiplex PCR. The table lists under 50,000 clones, around 76% of them singletons, with roughly 3.4% in the top ten. Sequenced: gut tissue. All receptors derive from a girl between 10 and 17 years old with moderate ulcerative colitis.

The V and J genes are TRBV5-1 and TRBJ2-7; 7 bases align to TRBD1. Trimming cost V 4 bases and J 6 bases; bases outside gene matches: 10. The CDR3 contains 14 residues. In germline, CDR1 is SGHRS, CDR2 YFSETQ. The CDR3 loop is CASSPGQASLEQYF. The CDR3 nucleotides are TGCGCCAGCAGCCCCGGACAGGCGTCCCTCGAGCAGTACTTC.

A few counts support this clone. The chain has TRBV30 and TRBJ1-1, with 7 nucleotides matching TRBD1. V lost 5 bases to trimming and J lost 1 base; unmatched junction nucleotides: 4. The CDR3 has 13 residues. Germline V gene data show CDR1 as GTSNPN and CDR2 as SVGIG (reference sequence). This CDR3 is CAWGRQGNTEAFF. The CDR3 DNA sequence: TGTGCCTGGGGCAGACAGGGGAACACTGAAGCTTTCTTT.

V and J are TRBV6-1 and TRBJ2-7; TRBD1 is a possible D gene (6 bases). The CDR3 covers 15 residues. V was pared by 1 base and J by 3 bases, with 13 bases between. CDR1 and CDR2 (germline): MNHNS, SASEGT. The CDR3 DNA sequence: TGTGCCAGCAGTGAAGGGCCAGGGGCTAGCTACGAGCAGTACTTC. It translates to CASSEGPGASYEQYF.

The chain combines TRBV5-1 with TRBJ2-7; the match to TRBD1 covers 7 bases. Germline V gives CDR1 SGHRS, CDR2 YFSETQ. V dropped 3 bases and J dropped 2; count of bases not matched to a gene: 8. There are 15 residues in the CDR3. CDR3 in amino acids: CASSSGDSQAYEQYF. In DNA, the CDR3 is TGCGCCAGCAGCTCCGGGGACAGCCAAGCCTACGAGCAGTACTTC.

V gene TRBV9 combines with J gene TRBJ2-3; 10 nucleotides align to TRBD2. Trimming cost V 4 bases and J 1 base; bases outside gene matches: 9. This CDR3 spans 17 amino acids. Looked up from germline, CDR1 is SGDLS and CDR2 is YYNGEE. In DNA form, the CDR3 reads TGTGCCAGCAGCTTCTCGGGGACTAGCGCGCGCACAGATACGCAGTATTTT. Residues: CASSFSGTSARTDTQYF. Drawing the rest from reference TRBV9 and TRBJ2-3, the complete variable domain is DSGVTQTPKHLITATGQRVTLRCSPRSGDLSVYWYQQSLDQGLQFLIQYYNGEERAKGNILERFSAQQFPDLHSELNLSSLELGDSALYFCASSFSGTSARTDTQYFGPGTRLTVL.

V is TRBV6-1 and J is TRBJ2-7; D perhaps matches TRBD1 (5 bases). V lost 4 bases and J 3 bases, leaving 10 bases between the germline ends. This CDR3 has 13 residues. Looked up from germline, CDR1 is MNHNS and CDR2 is SASEGT. The CDR3: CASSAQGNYEQYF. The CDR3 nucleotides read TGTGCCAGCAGTGCCCAGGGAAACTACGAGCAGTACTTC.

The chain links TRBV5-1 to TRBJ2-7; 7 bases match TRBD2. V lost 4 bases and J lost 0; bases outside the gene matches: 10. The V gene's germline CDR1 is SGHRS and CDR2 YFSETQ. The CDR3 length is 16 residues. The CDR3 DNA is TGCGCCAGCAGCCACGGGGAGGGCCTAACCTCCTACGAGCAGTACTTC. It specifies CASSHGEGLTSYEQYF.

This sequence joins TRBV9 and TRBJ2-7; 7 nucleotides match TRBD1. This CDR3 spans 16 amino acids. The ends lost 3 bases at V and 4 bases at J; junction bases unmatched: 13. The V gene's germline CDR1 is SGDLS and CDR2 YYNGEE. The CDR3 DNA sequence: TGTGCCAGCAGCGCGAGGTCGGGACAGACTTTTTACGAGCAGTACTTC. This encodes CASSARSGQTFYEQYF. Complete variable domain (other parts from reference TRBV9 and TRBJ2-7): DSGVTQTPKHLITATGQRVTLRCSPRSGDLSVYWYQQSLDQGLQFLIQYYNGEERAKGNILERFSAQQFPDLHSELNLSSLELGDSALYFCASSARSGQTFYEQYFGPGTRLTVT.

J is TRBJ1-1 and V is TRBV18; no clear D gene. Per the germline V gene, CDR1 is KGHSH and CDR2 is LQKENI. The CDR3 has 11 residues. V was pared by 5 bases and J by 7 bases, with 8 bases between. The CDR3 here is CASSEPFEAFF. CDR3 coding DNA: TGTGCCAGCTCAGAGCCTTTTGAAGCTTTCTTT.

The chain has TRBV7-9 and TRBJ1-6; D gene uncertain. V was cut by 0 bases and J by 10 bases, with 7 bases left in between. The CDR3 consists of 13 residues. Germline CDR1 reads SEHNR; CDR2 reads FQNEAQ (reference sequence). CDR3 in DNA: TGTGCCAGCAGCTTAGCCCCGAGCTCACCCCTCCACTTT. Translating gives CASSLAPSSPLHF.

The genes are TRBV6-1 and TRBJ1-4, with a possible D match to TRBD1 (6 bases). The CDR3 consists of 15 residues. V was cut by 2 bases and J by 7 bases, with 14 bases left in between. The germline gives CDR1 MNHNS, CDR2 SASEGT. CDR3 bases: TGTGCCAGCAGTGAAAGGGGACAAGAAGGTGAAAAACTGTTTTTT. Its translation: CASSERGQEGEKLFF.

V usage is TRBV4-1 and J usage is TRBJ1-3, with D possibly matching TRBD1 (5 bases). The ends were cut back, 0 bases at V and 4 bases at J, with 16 bases in the middle. CDR1 and CDR2 from the germline V gene are MGHRA and YSYEKL. The length of the CDR3 is 17 residues. Written as DNA, the CDR3 is TGCGCCAGCAGCCAAGATTTCCCCGACAGCTTGGGAAACACCATATATTTT. This sequence encodes CASSQDFPDSLGNTIYF.

This clone was observed a handful of times. V is TRBV21-1 and J is TRBJ1-1; the table's D call, TRBD1, was not checked against the DNA. TRBV21-1 is listed as a pseudogene. The CDR3 is 18 amino acids. In DNA, the CDR3 is TGTGCCAGCAGCAAAAAGAAGGGGCGGTCCACGCCGGGCACTGAAGCTTTCTTT. Amino acid sequence: CASSKKKGRSTPGTEAFF.

This clone came up once. The chain links TRBV12-5 to TRBJ2-2; D not certain. This CDR3 is 14 amino acids long. Germline V gene data show CDR1 as LGHNT and CDR2 as FRNRAP. Deletions cut 9 bases from V and 1 base from J, with 12 bases between. The CDR3 DNA is TGTGCTAGCCAGCCCAATCTGAACACCGGGGAGCTGTTTTTT. Translating gives CASQPNLNTGELFF.

In this sample, this clone turned up a few times. J is TRBJ1-1 and V is TRBV18, with TRBD1 matching 7 bases. Germline CDR1 reads KGHSH; CDR2 reads LQKENI. J was trimmed by 4 bases and V by 3 bases; bases with no gene match: 8. This CDR3 is 15 amino acids long. The chain's CDR3 is CASSPLQGSGTEAFF. CDR3 nucleotide sequence: TGTGCCAGCTCACCGCTACAGGGGAGTGGCACTGAAGCTTTCTTT. Complete variable domain (other parts from reference TRBV18 and TRBJ1-1): NAGVMQNPRHLVRRRGQEARLRCSPMKGHSHVYWYRQLPEEGLKFMVYLQKENIIDESGMPKERFSAEFPKEGPSILRIQQVVRGDSAAYFCASSPLQGSGTEAFFGQGTRLTVV.

This chain connects TRBV5-1 to TRBJ1-4; the match to TRBD1 covers 7 bases. V lost 3 bases, J lost 3 bases, and 5 bases stayed unmatched. The CDR3 extends over 15 amino acids. CDR1 and CDR2 from the germline V gene are SGHRS and YFSETQ. CDR3 in DNA: TGCGCCAGCAGCTCCGCCGGGACAGCTAATGAAAAACTGTTTTTT. It translates to CASSSAGTANEKLFF.

The rearrangement joins TRBV5-6 to TRBJ1-1; D remains ambiguous. Trimming left V 4 bases short and J 2 bases short, with 18 bases between. CDR3 length: 16 amino acids. Germline loops: CDR1 SGHDT, CDR2 YYEEEE. The CDR3 nucleotides read TGTGCCAGCAGCCAGGTAGCGGGCAGGCGAAACACTGAAGCTTTCTTT. Its protein product is CASSQVAGRRNTEAFF.

This sequence joins TRBV30 and TRBJ1-1; D not resolved. V was pared by 2 bases and J by 3 bases, with 10 bases between. CDR1 GTSNPN and CDR2 SVGIG come from the germline V gene (reference sequence). The CDR3 covers 13 residues. The CDR3 coding sequence is TGTGCCTGGAGTCTACCCCGAGACACTGAAGCTTTCTTT. It codes for CAWSLPRDTEAFF.

The chain uses TRBV7-9 and TRBJ2-2; a weak D match, TRBD1 (6 bases). CDR3 length: 16 amino acids. Germline V gene sequence: CDR1 SEHNR, CDR2 FQNEAQ (reference sequence). The V gene lost 4 bases and the J gene lost 3 bases, with 15 bases spanning the gap. The CDR3 coding sequence is TGTGCCAGCAGCTGGCCGGGACACCTAGACACCGGGGAGCTGTTTTTT. Its translation: CASSWPGHLDTGELFF. Variable domain in full (rest from reference TRBV7-9 and TRBJ2-2): DTGVSQNPRHKITKRGQNVTFRCDPISEHNRLYWYRQTLGQGPEFLTYFQNEAQLEKSRLLSDRFSAERPKGSFSTLEIQRTEQGDSAMYLCASSWPGHLDTGELFFGEGSRLTVL.

This sequence joins TRBV6-6 and TRBJ2-3, with 10 bases aligning to TRBD2. With 4 bases clipped from V and 2 bases from J, the junction kept 3 bases outside the gene matches. Germline V gene lookup returns CDR1 MNHNY and CDR2 SVGAGI (reference sequence). This CDR3 contains 15 residues. The CDR3 bases are TGTGCCAGCAGTTCCCTAGCGGGGGACACAGATACGCAGTATTTT. Protein product: CASSSLAGDTDTQYF.

J is TRBJ2-3 and V is TRBV10-3, with TRBD2 identical over 13 bases. The ends lost 2 bases at V and 2 bases at J; junction bases unmatched: 1. Germline CDR1 reads ENHRY; CDR2 reads SYGVKD. The CDR3 has 16 residues. CDR3 loop: CAISETSGRATDTQYF. DNA of the CDR3: TGTGCCATCAGTGAGACTAGCGGGAGGGCCACAGATACGCAGTATTTT.

Relative to its sample, this clone is large. The chain uses TRBV2 and TRBJ2-7, with 8 bases matching TRBD1. The junction had 10 bases not matched to a gene; V was cut back by 6 bases and J by 3 bases. Germline V gene lookup returns CDR1 SNHLY and CDR2 FYNNEI. The CDR3 spans 15 residues. DNA of the CDR3: TGTGCCAGCAGCCCAATGGACAGGGCTGGCTACGAGCAGTACTTC. Protein: CASSPMDRAGYEQYF.

The gene calls are TRBV2 and TRBJ1-4, with D uncertain. CDR3 length equals 17 residues. CDR1 SNHLY and CDR2 FYNNEI come from the germline V gene. V dropped 6 bases and J dropped 0 bases, with 17 bases sitting between them. The CDR3 here is CASRGGRSLTTNEKLFF. The CDR3 DNA is TGTGCCAGCAGGGGAGGACGAAGCCTCACAACTAATGAAAAACTGTTTTTT.

CDR3 sequence (DNA): TGTGCCTGGATGTCACAGGGAGGCCCTGGAAACACCATATATTTT. Protein product: CAWMSQGGPGNTIYF. J is TRBJ1-3 and V is TRBV30; tentatively, D is TRBD1 (6 bases). CDR3 length: 15 residues. In germline, CDR1 is GTSNPN, CDR2 SVGIG (reference sequence). Trimming took off 4 bases at V and 2 bases at J, with 15 bases between the two ends.

The CDR3 region has the DNA TGTGCCAGCTCGTCAAACCTGGACAGGGGGAACACTGAAGCTTTCTTT. This sequence encodes CASSSNLDRGNTEAFF. J is TRBJ1-1 and V is TRBV18; TRBD1 matches at 9 bases. CDR1 and CDR2 (germline): KGHSH, LQKENI. The V and J ends lost 6 bases and 1 base, in that order; junction bases with no gene match: 9. The CDR3 is 16 residues long. The full variable domain, its missing parts supplied by reference TRBV18 and TRBJ1-1, is NAGVMQNPRHLVRRRGQEARLRCSPMKGHSHVYWYRQLPEEGLKFMVYLQKENIIDESGMPKERFSAEFPKEGPSILRIQQVVRGDSAAYFCASSSNLDRGNTEAFFGQGTRLTVV.

This clone was counted between two and nine times. DNA for the CDR3: TGTGCCAGCTCACCAGTAGGGAAAGGCAATCAGCCCCAGCATTTT. Translated, it gives CASSPVGKGNQPQHF. The gene calls are TRBV18 and TRBJ1-5; D is unclear. The CDR3 extends over 15 amino acids. Trimming left V 2 bases short and J 2 bases short, with 10 bases between. In germline, CDR1 is KGHSH, CDR2 LQKENI.

The table lists this clone with a few counts. The CDR3, as DNA: TGTGCCAGCAGCTTTAGGACAGACTATGGCTACACCTTC. Its translation: CASSFRTDYGYTF. This rearrangement joins TRBV11-1 to TRBJ1-2, with D possibly TRBD1 on 6 matching bases. There are 13 residues in the CDR3. Trimming removed 3 bases at V and 3 bases at J, with 8 bases between. CDR1 is SGHAT and CDR2 is FQDESV in the germline V gene (reference sequence).